Listed below are T cell receptor beta chains from one sample, sequenced in a study of OX40 agonist ivuxolimab in advanced cancers. Some clones are missing from TCRdb's copy, which holds only in-frame ones; the method was immunoSEQ multiplex PCR. The top ten clones hold around 38% of a sample with around 31,000 clones, 75% to 90% of them seen once. The sequencing here drew on CD4+ or CD8+ T cells sorted from blood, taken in a trial of the OX40 agonist ivuxolimab. The receptors were sampled from an adult with an advanced solid tumor such as melanoma, head and neck, liver or kidney cancer. Each CDR3 is given with its conserved first and last residue. The D gene is left open where the match is weak. The size of a clone is reported for some rows only, either as once, few or many, or as a class for expanded clones.

clone_size j_call v_call d_call cdr3_aa cdr3_nt
NA TRBJ2-7 TRBV27 TRBD1 CASSLYTRTGGEQYF TGTGCCAGCAGTTTATATACCCGGACAGGGGGCGAGCAGTACTTC
NA TRBJ2-7 TRBV10-2 TRBD2 CASSDIWGLAGGGEQYF TGCGCCAGCAGTGACATTTGGGGACTAGCGGGAGGTGGCGAGCAGTACTTC
NA TRBJ2-3 TRBV11-2 NA CASSFWEMGGDTQYF TGTGCCAGCAGCTTCTGGGAGATGGGGGGAGATACGCAGTATTTT
NA TRBJ2-7 TRBV4-1 NA CASSRATGTYEQYF TGCGCCAGCAGCCGAGCGACGGGAACCTACGAGCAGTACTTC
NA TRBJ2-5 TRBV11-2 TRBD1 CASSLGRTGRETQYF TGTGCCAGCAGCTTAGGGCGGACAGGGCGGGAGACCCAGTACTTC
NA TRBJ2-1 TRBV27 NA CASSFDNEQFF TGTGCCAGCAGTTTCGACAATGAGCAGTTCTTC
NA TRBJ1-2 TRBV30 NA CAWSSDPYGYTF TGTGCCTGGAGTTCGGACCCCTATGGCTACACCTTC
once TRBJ2-7 TRBV18 TRBD1 CASSPTGAYEQYF TGTGCCAGCTCACCTACAGGGGCCTACGAGCAGTACTTC
NA TRBJ1-5 TRBV9 NA CASSVGAINQPQHF TGTGCCAGCAGCGTAGGGGCGATCAATCAGCCCCAGCATTTT
once TRBJ2-7 TRBV27 NA CASSPQGYEQYF TGTGCCAGCAGTCCCCAAGGCTACGAGCAGTACTTC
NA TRBJ2-1 TRBV9 TRBD2 CASSVGEGTRNFYEQFF TGTGCCAGCAGCGTAGGGGAAGGGACTAGGAATTTCTATGAGCAGTTCTTC
NA TRBJ2-7 TRBV5-4 NA CASSFLSGGQYEQYF TGTGCCAGCAGCTTCTTATCGGGGGGACAGTACGAGCAGTACTTC
NA TRBJ1-5 TRBV19 NA CASSIWGDSNQPQHF TGTGCCAGTAGTATTTGGGGAGATAGCAATCAGCCCCAGCATTTT
NA TRBJ2-3 TRBV27 TRBD2 CASSLTAGGLDTQYF TGTGCCAGCAGTTTGACAGCGGGAGGACTGGATACGCAGTATTTT
NA TRBJ2-1 TRBV5-6 TRBD2 CASSLALIAGVEDEQFF TGTGCCAGCAGCTTGGCCCTGATAGCGGGAGTGGAGGATGAGCAGTTCTTC
NA TRBJ2-7 TRBV14 TRBD2 CASSQDRSSGSYEQYF TGTGCCAGCAGCCAAGATAGGTCTAGCGGCTCCTACGAGCAGTACTTC
NA TRBJ2-7 TRBV6-1 NA CASSESGPPSEQYF TGTGCCAGCAGTGAATCGGGACCCCCCTCGGAGCAGTACTTC
NA TRBJ2-2 TRBV29-1 NA CSALDPSTGELFF TGCAGCGCACTAGACCCAAGCACCGGGGAGCTGTTTTTT
NA TRBJ1-5 TRBV4-1 NA CASSQDGSGSNQPQHF TGCGCCAGCAGCCAAGATGGCAGTGGTAGCAATCAGCCCCAGCATTTT
NA TRBJ2-3 TRBV27 NA CASSPFPTDTQYF TGTGCCAGCAGCCCTTTCCCCACAGATACGCAGTATTTT
once TRBJ2-3 TRBV1 NA CTSSQDGGDTQYF TGCACCAGCAGCCAAGATGGAGGAGATACGCAGTATTTT
NA TRBJ2-7 TRBV4-1 NA CASSQGPPLDLGEQYF TGCGCCAGCAGCCAGGGACCCCCCTTAGATTTGGGGGAGCAGTACTTC
NA TRBJ2-1 TRBV5-4 NA CASSFGRALNEQFF TGTGCCAGCAGCTTCGGCCGGGCGTTGAATGAGCAGTTCTTC
medium-sized TRBJ2-5 TRBV11-2 NA CASSPPGQQVRQETQYF TGTGCCAGCAGCCCACCGGGACAACAAGTTCGACAAGAGACCCAGTACTTC
medium-sized TRBJ2-2 TRBV10-1 NA CASSERDTGELFF TGCGCCAGCAGTGAGCGGGACACCGGGGAGCTGTTTTTT
NA TRBJ2-3 TRBV15 TRBD1 CATSRDTGTGPDTQYF TGTGCCACCAGCAGAGATACGGGGACAGGGCCAGATACGCAGTATTTT
NA TRBJ2-7 TRBV5-6 NA CASSRDADYEQYF TGTGCCAGCAGCCGGGACGCAGACTACGAGCAGTACTTC